This is a list of T cell receptor beta chains from one sample in a study of CD8 T cells in Susac syndrome. TCRdb re-called the immunoSEQ multiplex PCR reads through MiXCR, storing one row per CDR3 protein. The data contain about 150,000 distinct CDR3 sequences, over 85% of them singletons. The sequenced material came from CD8+ T cells from PBMCs. The receptors originated from a human donor with multiple sclerosis. Each CDR3 is given with its conserved first and last residue. Fields, in order: V gene, clone size, D gene, J gene, CDR3 protein, CDR3 DNA. A D gene is named only where the DNA matches it firmly. Size values are once, few and many counts, or a class for expanded clones, and some rows have none.

TRBV30	NA	NA	TRBJ1-1	CAWSVANTEAFF	TGTGCCTGGAGTGTGGCGAACACTGAAGCTTTCTTT
TRBV6-2/TRBV6-3	NA	NA	TRBJ2-7	CASSYGGGSDEQYF	TGTGCCAGCAGTTACGGGGGAGGTTCCGACGAGCAGTACTTC
TRBV3-1	NA	TRBD1	TRBJ1-2	CASSQSRGLRYGYTF	TGTGCCAGCAGCCAGAGCAGGGGGCTTCGGTATGGCTACACCTTC
TRBV27	NA	NA	TRBJ2-5	CASSWDVQQETQYF	TGTGCCAGCAGTTGGGACGTTCAACAAGAGACCCAGTACTTC
TRBV27	once	NA	TRBJ1-5	CASSQNGLGGGGHQPQHF	TGTGCCAGCAGTCAAAACGGACTGGGGGGTGGGGGGCATCAGCCCCAGCATTTT
TRBV14	NA	NA	TRBJ2-5	CASSQDVTSRETQYF	TGTGCCAGCAGCCAAGATGTCACTAGCAGGGAGACCCAGTACTTC
TRBV7-9	NA	NA	TRBJ2-5	CASSSGGLETQYF	TGTGCCAGCAGCTCCGGAGGCCTGGAGACCCAGTACTTC
TRBV20-1	NA	NA	TRBJ2-7	CSPRADRTVVDEQYF	TGCAGTCCTAGAGCCGACAGAACTGTGGTAGACGAGCAGTACTTC
TRBV13	NA	NA	TRBJ1-6	CASSPRWDNSPLHF	TGTGCCAGCAGCCCCCGCTGGGATAATTCACCCCTCCACTTT
TRBV30	once	NA	TRBJ1-1	CAWGMNTEAFF	TGTGCCTGGGGGATGAACACTGAAGCTTTCTTT
TRBV9	NA	NA	TRBJ2-5	CASSAGGRGETQYF	TGTGCCAGCAGCGCCGGGGGGCGCGGGGAGACCCAGTACTTC
TRBV20-1	NA	TRBD2	TRBJ2-7	CSARELGTTASYEQYF	TGCAGTGCTAGAGAGCTCGGGACTACCGCTTCCTACGAGCAGTACTTC
TRBV19	NA	NA	TRBJ2-7	CASSISGAFGDEQYF	TGTGCCAGTAGTATCTCCGGGGCATTCGGCGACGAGCAGTACTTC
TRBV11-2	NA	NA	TRBJ2-3	CASSYNTDTQYF	TGTGCCAGCAGCTACAACACAGATACGCAGTATTTT
TRBV30	NA	NA	TRBJ1-2	CAWSFSGSYGYTF	TGTGCCTGGAGTTTTTCCGGAAGTTATGGCTACACCTTC
TRBV27	NA	NA	TRBJ2-1	CASIGRTVGFF	TGTGCCAGCATAGGCCGGACAGTGGGGTTCTTC
TRBV28	once	NA	TRBJ2-1	CASRPITQGLSYNEQFF	TGTGCCAGCAGACCTATTACACAGGGCCTCTCCTACAATGAGCAGTTCTTC
TRBV7-9	NA	NA	TRBJ1-1	CASSLHGDSNTEAFF	TGTGCCAGCAGCTTACACGGGGATTCGAACACTGAAGCTTTCTTT
TRBV29-1	NA	NA	TRBJ2-3	CSVAAGATDTQYF	TGCAGCGTTGCGGCGGGGGCCACAGATACGCAGTATTTT
TRBV30	NA	NA	TRBJ1-2	CAWYSWEESNYGYTF	TGTGCCTGGTATAGTTGGGAGGAGAGTAACTATGGCTACACCTTC
TRBV9	NA	NA	TRBJ2-3	CASSVDEWAADTQYF	TGTGCCAGCAGCGTAGATGAATGGGCGGCAGATACGCAGTATTTT
TRBV27	once	NA	TRBJ2-2	CASSLSRGPGELFF	TGTGCCAGCAGTTTATCTCGGGGACCCGGGGAGCTGTTTTTT
TRBV7-9	NA	NA	TRBJ2-1	CASTGGGYNEQFF	TGTGCCAGCACCGGAGGAGGCTACAATGAGCAGTTCTTC
TRBV20-1	NA	TRBD1	TRBJ2-1	CSAPDRGSYNEQFF	TGCAGTGCCCCGGACAGGGGATCCTACAATGAGCAGTTCTTC